The 21 T cell receptor beta chains below were found in one sample sequenced in a study of T cell repertoires in cytomegalovirus infection. Via MiXCR, TCRdb re-called the reads, giving one row per CDR3 protein. The table includes 680,000 or so distinct CDR3 sequences, approximately 40% detected once. What was sequenced was PBMCs. The receptor source for this set is a human donor in good health (CMV status not recorded). Some clones in this sample may be carry-over from other donors' samples.

This chain connects TRBV5-6 to TRBJ2-5; 10 nucleotides line up with TRBD1. Germline assignment: CDR1 SGHDT and CDR2 YYEEEE. This CDR3 contains 17 residues. The V and J ends lost 2 bases and 3 bases, in that order; junction bases with no gene match: 10. The CDR3 loop is CASSLTSGTGAEETQYF. The CDR3 coding sequence is TGTGCCAGCAGCTTAACTTCCGGGACAGGGGCTGAAGAGACCCAGTACTTC.

This chain joins TRBV15 and TRBJ2-1; unclear D gene. CDR3 length: 16 amino acids. The V gene's germline CDR1 is LNHNV and CDR2 YYDKDF (reference sequence). The V and J ends lost 4 bases and 5 bases respectively, with 18 bases between them. CDR3 DNA sequence: TGTGCCACCAGCACTCTCTTGGAATTACAGAACAATGAGCAGTTCTTC. Translated, it gives CATSTLLELQNNEQFF. Looking up the rest from reference TRBV15 and TRBJ2-1 gives the full variable domain: DAMVIQNPRYQVTQFGKPVTLSCSQTLNHNVMYWYQQKSSQAPKLLFHYYDKDFNNEADTPDNFQSRRPNTSFCFLDIRSPGLGDTAMYLCATSTLLELQNNEQFFGPGTRLTVL.

This clonotype was seen more than once but under ten times. The chain recombines TRBV29-1 with TRBJ2-4, with TRBD2 identical over 8 bases. The CDR3 consists of 14 residues. Trimming took 6 bases from V and 1 from J; bases not matched to a gene: 5. Germline CDR1 and CDR2: SQVTM and ANQGSEA. The CDR3 DNA reads TGCAGCGTGACGCGGGAGGAGGCCAAAAACATTCAGTACTTC. Its protein is CSVTREEAKNIQYF.

J is TRBJ2-2 and V is TRBV24-1; no definite D call. The germline gives CDR1 KGHDR, CDR2 SFDVKD. V was clipped by 0 bases and J by 1 base, with 2 bases between them. The CDR3 consists of 14 residues. CDR3 sequence: CATSDLLNTGELFF. The CDR3, as DNA: TGTGCCACCAGTGATTTGCTGAACACCGGGGAGCTGTTTTTT.

V gene TRBV7-2 combines with J gene TRBJ2-3; D remains ambiguous. Trimming pared 0 bases from V and 6 bases from J, leaving 7 bases between. The CDR3 spans 13 residues. Germline CDR1 and CDR2: SGHTA and FQGNSA. CDR3 residues: CASSLASMDTQYF. As DNA, the CDR3 is TGTGCCAGCAGCTTAGCATCGATGGATACGCAGTATTTT.

This clonotype was counted between two and nine times. V and J are TRBV15 and TRBJ2-3, with D possibly TRBD2 on 6 matching bases. This CDR3 spans 16 amino acids. V was cut by 0 bases and J by 4 bases, with 14 bases left in between. Germline V gene data show CDR1 as LNHNV and CDR2 as YYDKDF (reference sequence). CDR3 coding DNA: TGTGCCACCAGCAGAGATAGCGCGGGAAGTGCAGATACGCAGTATTTT. This gives the protein CATSRDSAGSADTQYF. Drawing the rest from reference TRBV15 and TRBJ2-3, the complete variable domain is DAMVIQNPRYQVTQFGKPVTLSCSQTLNHNVMYWYQQKSSQAPKLLFHYYDKDFNNEADTPDNFQSRRPNTSFCFLDIRSPGLGDTAMYLCATSRDSAGSADTQYFGPGTRLTVL.

The chain couples TRBV30 to TRBJ2-1; 7 bases are a match to TRBD2. Germline V gene data show CDR1 as GTSNPN and CDR2 as SVGIG (reference sequence). This CDR3 is 16 amino acids long. V gave up 3 bases and J gave up 3 bases; unmatched junction bases: 11. The CDR3 nucleotides are TGTGCCTGGAGGGCGCCGAAGGGCGGGGGCTACAATGAGCAGTTCTTC. It is translated as CAWRAPKGGGYNEQFF.

This clonotype was counted a few times. J is TRBJ2-7 and V is TRBV4-1, with D maybe TRBD1 (5 bases). The germline V gene has CDR1 MGHRA and CDR2 YSYEKL. V was pared by 1 base and J by 0 bases, with 10 bases between. This CDR3 contains 15 residues. CDR3 coding DNA: TGCGCCAGCAGCCAAGTTGGGGCCCACTCCTACGAGCAGTACTTC. It translates to CASSQVGAHSYEQYF.

The chain employs TRBV2 and TRBJ1-4; possibly TRBD1 for D (6 bases). The CDR3 sequence is 13 residues long. V was shortened by 6 bases and J by 7 bases, with 12 bases between the two germline ends. The germline CDR1 and CDR2 sequences are SNHLY and FYNNEI. The CDR3 reads CASSGGAGEKLFF. The CDR3 DNA reads as TGTGCCAGCAGCGGGGGCGCGGGTGAAAAACTGTTTTTT.

With respect to this clonotype: Being one base from a much bigger clone, this may be a read error. The chain uses TRBV7-2 and TRBJ2-3, with no clear D. The CDR3 has 11 residues. The germline V gene has CDR1 SGHTA and CDR2 FQGNSA. The CDR3 nucleotides are TGTGCCAGCAGCCGAGAAGATACGCGGTATTTT. Protein: CASSREDTRYF.

This clonotype was counted a single time. This sequence may be a read error, since a much larger clone differs from it by one base. The V call is TRBV11-2, the J call TRBJ2-3, with 8 bases that match TRBD2. V was clipped by 6 bases and J by 2 bases; unmatched bases: 7. Germline V gene lookup returns CDR1 SGHAT and CDR2 FQNNGV. This CDR3 has 15 amino acids. The CDR3 nucleotides read TGTGCCAGCAGGAGCGTTAGCGGGGTCACAGATACGCAGTATTTT. This codes for CASRSVSGVTDTQYF.

This clonotype was seen only a few times. This chain joins TRBV4-2 and TRBJ2-3; no reliable D call. V was pared by 2 bases and J by 0 bases, with 15 bases between. CDR3 size: 17 residues. CDR1 is LGHNA, CDR2 YNFKEQ, per germline. This CDR3 is CASSQPPEDTSTDTQYF. CDR3 coding DNA: TGTGCCAGCAGCCAACCGCCAGAGGATACTAGCACAGATACGCAGTATTTT.

This clonotype was detected only a few times. The chain employs TRBV7-8 and TRBJ2-5, with TRBD2 matching over 8 bases. J lost 8 bases, V lost 6 bases, and 5 bases had no gene match. CDR3 length: 12 residues. Germline CDR1 reads SGHVS; CDR2 reads FQNEAQ. CDR3 sequence (DNA): TGTGCCAGCAGTCCCGGACTAGCCACCCAGTACTTC. Amino acids: CASSPGLATQYF.

This clonotype was recorded a few times. The chain joins TRBV4-1 to TRBJ2-5; no definite D call. From germline, CDR1 is MGHRA and CDR2 YSYEKL. Trimming removed 0 bases from V and 10 bases from J, with 9 bases in between. CDR3 length: 12 amino acids. The CDR3 loop is CASSQDGGFQYF. The CDR3 DNA is TGCGCCAGCAGCCAAGATGGTGGGTTCCAGTACTTC.

In this sample, this clonotype turned up once. J is TRBJ1-1 and V is TRBV5-1; TRBD1 matches at 7 bases. Germline V gives CDR1 SGHRS, CDR2 YFSETQ. CDR3 length: 16 residues. J was trimmed by 0 bases and V by 5 bases; bases with no gene match: 10. The CDR3 region is CASSDVRGTVNTEAFF. The CDR3 region has the DNA TGCGCCAGCAGTGACGTACGGGGGACAGTGAACACTGAAGCTTTCTTT.

This clonotype came up a few times. The V and J genes are TRBV7-8 and TRBJ2-1; 8 bases fit TRBD2. J gave up 2 bases and V 2 bases, and 5 bases lay outside the gene matches. Germline V gene sequence: CDR1 SGHVS, CDR2 FQNEAQ. The CDR3 contains 16 residues. Here the CDR3 reads CASSLNPGGAYNEQFF. For the CDR3, the DNA is TGTGCCAGCAGCTTAAACCCGGGAGGGGCCTACAATGAGCAGTTCTTC.

On this clonotype: This could be a read error, since a much larger clone is one nucleotide away. The chain couples TRBV7-6 to TRBJ2-7, with a tentative D call TRBD1 (6 bases). Germline values: CDR1 SGHVS, CDR2 FNYEAQ. The CDR3 length is 13 residues. The CDR3, as DNA: TGTGCTAGCAGCTTAGCAGGACAGTACGAGCGGTACTTC. It translates to CASSLAGQYERYF.

This clonotype was recorded a few times. This chain connects TRBV20-1 to TRBJ2-2; D gene uncertain. Between the trimmed V and J ends, which lost 1 base and 2 bases, there was a span of 8 bases. This CDR3 region has 14 residues. The germline gives CDR1 DFQATT, CDR2 SNEGSKA (reference sequence). CDR3: CSARVVTNTGELFF. Written as DNA, the CDR3 is TGCAGTGCTAGAGTAGTCACCAACACCGGGGAGCTGTTTTTT.

Worth noting for this clonotype: One junction end disagrees with the germline gene, perhaps due to a read error. J is TRBJ2-1 and V is TRBV12-3 or TRBV12-4; D may be TRBD1 (6 bases). This CDR3 has 15 amino acids. CDR3 coding DNA: TGTTCCAGCATGCCCGGACAGATCCTATCCAATGAGCAGTTCTTC. Residues: CSSMPGQILSNEQFF.

The chain combines TRBV5-1 with TRBJ2-5, with a tentative D call TRBD1 (8 bases). Germline V gene sequence: CDR1 SGHRS, CDR2 YFSETQ. This CDR3 comprises 17 residues. Trimming stripped 4 bases from V and 2 bases from J, with 21 bases between. This CDR3 is CASSQGAGVRLQETQYF. The CDR3 bases are TGCGCCAGCAGCCAGGGGGCGGGAGTGAGACTACAAGAGACCCAGTACTTC.

The table lists this clonotype with a few counts. This chain connects TRBV20-1 to TRBJ2-7, with D possibly matching TRBD1 (5 bases). V lost 3 bases and J 2 bases, leaving 14 bases between the germline ends. CDR3 size: 14 residues. Germline V gives CDR1 DFQATT, CDR2 SNEGSKA (reference sequence). CDR3 bases: TGCAGTGCTAGGGTTCCCAGGGATCCCTACGAGCAGTACTTC. It encodes CSARVPRDPYEQYF.